This entry is about one T cell receptor beta chain. The clone's antigen remains unknown. Possible read error: a much larger clone is one base away. Including cysteine and phenylalanine, the CDR3 has 12 amino acids. The CDR3 DNA has 36 bases and is translated from base 1. Per the germline V gene (reference sequence), MNHEY is the CDR1 and SMNVEV is the CDR2. The data derive from a study of cytomegalovirus exposure and HLA in healthy donors (dated 2017 in TCRdb). For the study in its entirety: In an earlier analysis of approximately 500 of the donors, about 260 Gb of sequence data and approximately 100 million unique TCR beta sequences from about 190 million T cells were reported. The number of typed donors differed by locus: about 620-640 for A, B, C, DRB1 and DQB1; some 500 for DQA1; approximately 610 for DPA1; and approximately 450 for DPB1. Across 398 genotyped donors of the cohort, an average of about 240,000 unique TCR beta nucleotide sequences per donor were sequenced, and about a sixth of those sequences were non-productive. In an earlier analysis of 550 to 700 of the donors, high-throughput TCR beta sequencing was used to judge whether each TCR beta V gene segment behaved as functional or pseudogenic. Genome-wide SNP genotypes for about 55% of the roughly 670 donors were used in a later genetic analysis, which treated that subset as a discovery cohort. Five DR-DQ haplotypes were treated as single units for association and clustering because of strong linkage in the cohort. In addition to the first cohort of 666 subjects, a separate validation cohort of over 90 different subjects was used. The study used immunosequencing to profile the T cell repertoires of some 600 subjects and linked those repertoires to cytomegalovirus serostatus. An early release covering over 500 HLA-typed donors comprised about 320 gigabases of sequencing data and around 80 million unique TCR sequences. High-throughput TCR immunosequencing, statistical association of individual TCRs with disease status, and machine learning were combined to predict cytomegalovirus infection status. The study aimed to test whether cataloging public T cell receptors could reveal signatures of past pathogen exposure. The genetic ancestry cluster associated with self-reported Caucasian donors included about 84% of the roughly 400 genotyped donors. Donor age, sex, ethnicity and CMV serostatus were compiled together with the repertoire data. In the later analysis, no new phenotypic data were used to find candidate immune exposures; instead, reliance was placed on TCR beta sequences and their occurrence across donors. In a later analysis, previously published TCR beta repertoires from hundreds of donors were re-analyzed and high-resolution HLA genotyping was added so that TCR occurrence patterns could be studied. All discovery cohort repertoires had been generated using a single sequencing platform. Class I and class II HLA loci were covered by the typing at four-digit resolution.

The cohort comprised hundreds of healthy bone marrow donors. Cohort members were all nominally healthy when sampled, although unrecorded immune exposures were likely present. The donor tested CMV seropositive and was one of the 289 seropositive cohort members. A peripheral blood sample was collected from each donor, and TCR beta sequencing was performed on peripheral blood mononuclear cells. The Qiagen DNeasy Blood Extraction Kit was used to extract genomic DNA from the blood cell samples. Overall study outcomes, separate from this receptor: According to the authors, the approach could potentially be generalized to other disease states and immunological phenotypes. A later genetic analysis associated a missense DCLRE1C variant with V-gene and J-gene trimming of TCR beta chains, and an independent cohort replicated the association. In a later analysis, HLA-associated TCR beta chains showed more clonal expansion and lower generation probabilities than non-associated chains that were equally common. The classifier was reported to diagnose cytomegalovirus status with high specificity and sensitivity in both the original cohort and the validation cohort. This cohort had only TCR beta chains sequenced, and the lack of alpha or paired-chain data limited which features could be detected. The study listed 164 TCR beta chains as associated with cytomegalovirus. Most TCR sequences were seen in very few donors, while some public TCRs were found in many individuals. Immune exposure information for the cohort was limited to CMV serostatus. In a later analysis, the rate of TCR association differed among HLA loci, with DRB1 alleles having the most associated TCRs and HLA-C alleles having the fewest. Because HLA typing was unavailable for some donors at each locus, only the typed subset was used in association tests. A cluster of highly shared sequence variants was judged likely to be a technical artifact of the sequencing pipeline. In an earlier analysis of approximately 590 of the donors, most TCR beta V segments appeared in productive rearrangements about 87% or about 30% of the time, broadly matching IMGT annotations. Presence/absence analyses assumed roughly uniform sequencing depth across donors, an assumption that may not hold. When HLA alleles, especially DR and DQ, strongly co-occurred, TCR associations were difficult to assign to individual alleles. A further reported finding was that TCR beta sequences accurately predicted the HLA-A and HLA-B alleles for most subjects in the first cohort. In vitro tests confirmed that a few of the cytomegalovirus-associated TCR beta chains recognize cytomegalovirus antigens. Correlated functional status among segregating V segments might reflect linkage disequilibrium, but an unknown experimental factor could not be ruled out. In a later analysis, most CMV-associated TCR beta chains were found to appear HLA-restricted, with HLA associations seemingly driven largely by CMV exposure. Several of the top co-occurrence clusters appeared to be linked to parvovirus B19, influenza, CMV and Epstein-Barr virus, according to a later analysis. Some IMGT-functional V segments, including TRBV6-2 and TRBV6-3, could not be told apart with the 87-base-pair reads, so those segments were excluded. A later analysis associated 15,000 to 20,000 TCR beta sequences with specific HLA alleles at a false discovery rate of 0.05. Because counts were too low, about 18 rarely observed V segments, including chromosome 9 orphons, were excluded from the earlier analysis of around 590 of the donors. A later genetic analysis reported fewer N-insertions in productive TCRs among donors in an Asian-associated ancestry cluster than the roughly 620-donor mean.

The library was built by means of the immunoSEQ multiplex PCR assay. For the multiplex PCR, a mixture combining 60 forward primers for TCR Vbeta segments and 13 reverse primers for TCR Jbeta segments was used. A multiplex PCR assay on genomic DNA amplified the CDR3 region of rearranged TCR beta genes. Amplified TCR beta libraries were sequenced as 87-base-pair reads on the Illumina HiSeq System. The study's processing was this. A later analysis counted about 80 million unique TCR beta chains across the 550 to 750 repertoires, and about 10 million of these chains were shared by at least two donors. Raw reads were error-corrected and collapsed into unique sequences by a nearest-neighbor algorithm in which closely related sequences were merged to remove PCR and sequencing errors. To assign V, D and J gene segments, CDR3 sequences were aligned to IMGT reference sequences. For a sequence to be retained, a match of at least six nucleotides to both a V gene segment and a J gene segment was required. Rearrangements were called productive when the CDR3 lacked stop codons and stayed in frame with V and J; all others were non-productive. CDR3 was defined according to IMGT convention as the region running from the second conserved V-encoded cysteine to the conserved J-encoded phenylalanine. Sequences without an unambiguous match to a single V gene segment were excluded from the earlier analysis of almost 600 of the donors. An earlier analysis of 587 of the donors called V segments functional above 56.7% productive rearrangements and segregating when the between-donor standard deviation exceeded 5%. To diagnose cytomegalovirus status from the catalog of TCR beta chain sequences, a statistical classification framework was built. In a later analysis, V and J genes were assigned by comparing TCR nucleotide sequences against IMGT/GENE-DB human TR gene sequences. In a later analysis, CDR3 sequences and most-parsimonious VDJ recombination scenarios were assigned using the TCRdist pipeline. A later analysis defined each TCR beta chain by its CDR3 amino acid sequence plus V-gene family, and excluded reads lacking a unique V-gene family. As a way to deal with suspected cross-contamination and a sequencing artifact, a later analysis dropped 450 to 600 nucleotide sequences that were highly shared and had low generation probability. For each public chain, a later analysis derived a clonal expansion index from normalized ranks of inferred template counts within each repertoire. Generation probabilities in a later analysis came from a VDJ recombination model fitted to out-of-frame rearrangements, and those results were checked against IGoR. In a later analysis, TCR-TCR, TCR-HLA and TCR-CMV co-occurrence was scored with hypergeometric tests, and a repertoire-size bias correction was applied to TCR pairs. To estimate false discovery rates, a later analysis permuted the HLA or CMV assignments 20 times. In a later analysis, co-occurring TCRs were grouped with DBSCAN, and TCRdist sequence similarity was added when clustering was performed within HLA-allele-positive subsets. Repertoires with fewer than 30,000 or more than 120,000 public chains were left out of co-occurrence clustering, as were roughly five repertoires with anomalous nucleotide sharing. TCRdb took over this immuneACCESS table, retaining in-frame rearrangements with V and J assigned. Such tables are incomplete; in checked studies, under half of the missing clones stem from an unresolved V gene, and the remainder is unexplained. V, J and clone size reflect that table, while D and trimming were determined from the DNA. The sample table lists some 110,000 clones, approximately 69% of them with a count of one. 11% of the sample rests with the top ten.

The chain couples TRBV27 to TRBJ2-5, with 8 junctional bases fitting TRBD2. The DNA end favors TRBJ2-7, so the J call may be wrong. Specimen: PBMCs. This sequence was found in a woman between 45 and 65 years old in good health and CMV-seropositive. The base sequence is TGTGACAGCGGGAGAAAGGTTAACGAGCAGTACTTC. Its amino acids are CDSGRKVNEQYF.